This TCR beta chain stems from a study of chemoradiotherapy in HPV16-positive cancers. Whole-study results and caveats: Candidate HPV-specific clones and E7-related TCR motifs grew in tumor during treatment.

The method was immunoSEQ multiplex PCR; TCRdb's version includes in-frame clones alone and lacks a portion of them. There are about 53,000 clones in the sample; 90% occur only once, and under 3.5% lies in the top ten. Details on this clone: Its antigen remains unknown.

V shed 5 bases and J shed 1 base, with 6 bases lying between them. The length of the CDR3 is 13 residues. In germline, CDR1 is LNHDA, CDR2 SQIVND (reference sequence). This chain links TRBV19 with TRBJ1-5; D gene uncertain. The sample here was blood, taken from a patient who underwent chemoradiotherapy. This TCR was recovered from a human donor with HPV-associated anogenital cancer. The DNA of the CDR3 is TGTGCCAGTAGTTTCGGGAGCAATCAGCCCCAGCATTTT. Translation: CASSFGSNQPQHF.